The sample holds many counts of the clone carrying this TCR beta chain. RNA transcripts provided the template for amplifying TCR beta CDR3 regions. HTBI primers were employed in first-round RT-PCR, then a second-round multiplex PCR followed. TCRdb re-analysed the multiplex PCR reads in MiXCR, keeping a single row per CDR3 protein. The sample shows around 400,000 distinct CDR3 sequences, approximately 20% of them seen only once. The data stem from a study of Graves' ophthalmopathy and Graves' hyperthyroidism. Trimming at V came to 4 bases and at J to 6 bases, leaving 14 bases not matched to a gene. The CDR3 covers 16 residues. The germline V gene encodes CDR1 MNHEY and CDR2 SMNVEV (reference sequence). Under 3 months in duration, the ophthalmopathy in affected donors had moderate-to-severe activity, CAS ≥3 and NOSPECS ≥4.

The V gene is TRBV27, the J gene TRBJ2-5; 7 bases map to TRBD2. The clonotype comes from a woman under 30 with Graves' ophthalmopathy. Sequencing was carried out using peripheral blood. The CDR3 sequence: CASSSTTPGLMKTQYF. The CDR3 nucleotides are TGTGCCAGCAGTTCAACCACACCGGGACTAATGAAGACCCAGTACTTC.